These 25 T cell receptor beta chains originate from one sample sequenced in a study of T cell changes during pregnancy in multiple sclerosis. Clones were read by immunoSEQ multiplex PCR, and TCRdb kept only the in-frame ones, dropping some. The sample records 65,000 to 90,000 clones, 80% to 95% being singletons. The sequencing here drew on peripheral blood, taken in the first trimester of pregnancy. The receptor source for this set is a female donor with multiple sclerosis, enrolled in a pregnancy study.

The chain is built from TRBV9 and TRBJ2-3; 7 bases agree with TRBD2. The germline gives CDR1 SGDLS, CDR2 YYNGEE. CDR3 size: 16 residues. V trimming: 0 bases; J trimming: 1 base; junction bases outside the gene matches: 5. The CDR3 DNA reads TGTGCCAGCAGCGTAGAAACGGGAGGACGCACAGATACGCAGTATTTT. This gives the protein CASSVETGGRTDTQYF.

The rearrangement links TRBV12-5 to TRBJ1-5, with 8 bases aligning to TRBD1. After removal of 5 bases from V and 0 bases from J, the junction contained 9 bases not matched to a gene. The CDR3 is made up of 17 amino acids. Per the germline V gene, CDR1 is LGHNT and CDR2 is FRNRAP. Here the CDR3 reads CASGPRTGSFSNQPQHF. DNA of the CDR3: TGTGCTAGTGGTCCCCGGACAGGGAGTTTTAGCAATCAGCCCCAGCATTTT.

This clone was counted a single time. This rearrangement joins TRBV19 to TRBJ2-5; perhaps TRBD2 as D (5 bases). Trimming removed 6 bases from V and 2 bases from J, with 10 bases in between. This CDR3 contains 13 residues. Germline-derived CDR1 and CDR2 are LNHDA and SQIVND (reference sequence). The CDR3 loop is CASRRTGQETQYF. Here the CDR3 DNA reads TGTGCCAGTAGACGGACGGGACAAGAGACCCAGTACTTC.

The rearrangement links TRBV30 to TRBJ2-5; 10 bases are a match to TRBD2. The CDR3 spans 14 residues. V dropped 2 bases and J dropped 5; count of bases not matched to a gene: 5. Per the germline V gene, CDR1 is GTSNPN and CDR2 is SVGIG (reference sequence). The CDR3 DNA sequence: TGTGCCTGGAGTTCTAGCGGGAGCACGGAGACCCAGTACTTC. This translates into CAWSSSGSTETQYF. Variable domain in full (rest from reference TRBV30 and TRBJ2-5): SQTIHQWPATLVQPVGSPLSLECTVEGTSNPNLYWYRQAAGRGLQLLFYSVGIGQISSEVPQNLSASRPQDRQFILSSKKLLLSDSGFYLCAWSSSGSTETQYFGPGTRLLVL.

The chain recombines TRBV9 with TRBJ2-5; 15 bases are a match to TRBD2. CDR1 is SGDLS, CDR2 YYNGEE, per germline. The J segment lost 5 bases and the V segment lost 4 bases, leaving 6 bases of the junction unmatched. The CDR3 extends over 16 amino acids. As DNA, the CDR3 is TGTGCCAGCAGCTCCTGGACTAGCGGGGGGGTCGAGACCCAGTACTTC. Encoded protein: CASSSWTSGGVETQYF. The whole variable domain, filled in from reference TRBV9 and TRBJ2-5, reads DSGVTQTPKHLITATGQRVTLRCSPRSGDLSVYWYQQSLDQGLQFLIQYYNGEERAKGNILERFSAQQFPDLHSELNLSSLELGDSALYFCASSSWTSGGVETQYFGPGTRLLVL.

This clone was detected a few times. The chain employs TRBV4-2 and TRBJ2-1; 9 nucleotides agree with TRBD2. This CDR3 region has 17 residues. J was trimmed by 7 bases and V by 2 bases; bases with no gene match: 12. The germline CDR1 and CDR2 sequences are LGHNA and YNFKEQ. Here the CDR3 DNA reads TGTGCCAGCAGCCAACTGGTTAGCCTAGCGGGAAGTAATGAGCAGTTCTTC. It yields the protein CASSQLVSLAGSNEQFF.

The chain joins TRBV5-6 to TRBJ2-7; no clear D. The germline gives CDR1 SGHDT, CDR2 YYEEEE. Between the trimmed V and J ends, which lost 3 bases and 5 bases, there was a span of 6 bases. CDR3 size: 11 residues. The CDR3 bases are TGTGCCAGCAGCTCCCGAGACGAGCAGTACTTC. Translating it yields CASSSRDEQYF.

DNA of the CDR3: TGTGCCAGCAGTCGCGAGAGGGGGGGCCCCGGAGATACGCAGTATTTT. It codes for CASSRERGGPGDTQYF. The chain couples TRBV2 to TRBJ2-3; perhaps TRBD2 as D (7 bases). The CDR3 contains 16 residues. V lost 5 bases and J lost 5, with 20 bases in between. CDR1 and CDR2 from the germline V gene are SNHLY and FYNNEI.

The chain recombines TRBV4-2 with TRBJ2-4; TRBD1 agrees at 7 bases. The V segment lost 1 base and the J segment 2 bases; nucleotides outside the gene matches: 11. This CDR3 is 18 amino acids long. Germline CDR1 and CDR2: LGHNA and YNFKEQ. The CDR3 nucleotides are TGTGCCAGCAGCCAAGTCCTGGGAAGGGGGCCTACCAAAAACATTCAGTACTTC. This gives the protein CASSQVLGRGPTKNIQYF.

The V and J genes are TRBV18 and TRBJ2-1; 13 nucleotides match TRBD2. This CDR3 is built from 13 residues. Germline CDR1 KGHSH, CDR2 LQKENI. Trimming took 3 bases from V and 12 from J; bases not matched to a gene: 2. CDR3 sequence: CASSPGLAGTQFF. The CDR3 DNA reads as TGTGCCAGCTCACCGGGACTAGCGGGGACGCAGTTCTTC.

The chain uses TRBV6-5 and TRBJ1-2; D uncertain. This CDR3 comprises 13 residues. Trimming cost V 5 bases and J 4 bases, with 11 bases left between them. The germline CDR1 and CDR2 sequences are MNHEY and SVGAGI. CDR3 sequence: CASSRTEAYGYTF. The CDR3 DNA is TGTGCCAGCAGTCGCACAGAAGCCTATGGCTACACCTTC.

This chain uses TRBV19 with TRBJ2-1, with 14 bases matching TRBD2. The length of the CDR3 is 13 residues. Germline values: CDR1 LNHDA, CDR2 SQIVND (reference sequence). V gave up 10 bases and J gave up 10 bases; unmatched junction bases: 6. For the CDR3, the DNA is TGTGCCACCGGGACTAGCGGGGGATACGAGCAGTTCTTC. This translates into CATGTSGGYEQFF.

This clone was seen many times. The rearrangement joins TRBV29-1 to TRBJ2-7; tentatively, D is TRBD2 (5 bases). Germline V gene lookup returns CDR1 SQVTM and CDR2 ANQGSEA. The CDR3 sequence is 13 residues long. Trimming left V 7 bases short and J 3 bases short, with 16 bases between. For the CDR3, the DNA is TGCAGCGGGGGATCTGGAGAGGGCTACGAGCAGTACTTC. As protein: CSGGSGEGYEQYF.

A few counts support this clone. J is TRBJ1-5 and V is TRBV15; tentative D call: TRBD1 (5 bases). Germline V gives CDR1 LNHNV, CDR2 YYDKDF (reference sequence). Trimming pared 2 bases from V and 3 bases from J, leaving 11 bases between. The CDR3 consists of 15 residues. CDR3 sequence: CATSRQGNLNQPQHF. The DNA of the CDR3 is TGTGCCACCAGCAGACAGGGTAACCTCAATCAGCCCCAGCATTTT.

This clone has only a few counts. The chain carries TRBV7-3 and TRBJ2-7, with 9 bases fitting TRBD1. Trimming removed 4 bases from V and 6 bases from J; junction bases left unmatched: 7. CDR3 length: 14 residues. Germline V gene sequence: CDR1 SGHTA, CDR2 FQGTGA. CDR3 protein: CASSSTGGTSEQYF. CDR3 DNA sequence: TGTGCCAGCAGCTCGACAGGGGGTACCTCCGAGCAGTACTTC.

V is TRBV2 and J is TRBJ2-5; tentative D call: TRBD1 (5 bases). Trimming left V 8 bases short and J 4 bases short, with 8 bases between. The CDR3 covers 11 residues. Germline-derived CDR1 and CDR2 are SNHLY and FYNNEI. The CDR3 DNA sequence: TGTGCCAGCCAGCAGGGAGAGACCCAGTACTTC. Its translation: CASQQGETQYF.

The rearrangement joins TRBV10-3 to TRBJ2-7, with 8 bases aligning to TRBD2. This CDR3 has 14 amino acids. V was pared by 6 bases and J by 7 bases, with 11 bases of the junction left unmatched. Germline V gives CDR1 ENHRY, CDR2 SYGVKD. CDR3 sequence: CAIRRDPREGEQYF. CDR3 bases: TGTGCCATCAGACGGGACCCCCGGGAGGGTGAGCAGTACTTC.

V gene TRBV2 combines with J gene TRBJ1-2; 9 bases agree with TRBD1. The CDR3 covers 14 residues. Trimming cost V 6 bases and J 6 bases; bases outside gene matches: 8. CDR1 and CDR2 (germline): SNHLY, FYNNEI. CDR3 sequence (DNA): TGTGCCAGCAGGGGACAGGGTCGGGTAAATGGCTACACCTTC. As protein: CASRGQGRVNGYTF.

The genes are TRBV7-9 and TRBJ1-1; D call uncertain. V was clipped by 5 bases and J by 4 bases, with 14 bases between them. The CDR3 extends over 14 amino acids. Germline CDR1 SEHNR, CDR2 FQNEAQ (reference sequence). CDR3 in DNA: TGTGCCAGCAGCCCCTCTGGCGCGGGCACTGAAGCTTTCTTT. This codes for CASSPSGAGTEAFF.

V usage is TRBV5-1 and J usage is TRBJ2-7; D possibly corresponds to TRBD1 (6 bases). Deletions cut 5 bases from V and 5 bases from J, with 23 bases between. The CDR3 sequence is 16 residues long. The germline V gene has CDR1 SGHRS and CDR2 YFSETQ. DNA for the CDR3: TGCGCCAGCAGTAGGGGGTCGGGAACAGGGTTCGACGAGCAGTACTTC. It encodes CASSRGSGTGFDEQYF.

For this clone: The same CDR3 also results from other DNA sequences found in this sample. V is TRBV9 and J is TRBJ2-5, with TRBD2 matching over 8 bases. The ends lost 0 bases at V and 2 bases at J; junction bases unmatched: 3. This CDR3 has 15 residues. In germline, CDR1 is SGDLS, CDR2 YYNGEE. Here the CDR3 DNA reads TGTGCCAGCAGCGTAGCTAGCGGGCGTCAAGAGACCCAGTACTTC. Encoded protein: CASSVASGRQETQYF.

The chain recombines TRBV20-1 with TRBJ1-1; 7 bases map to TRBD1. Germline CDR1 DFQATT, CDR2 SNEGSKA (reference sequence). The trim removed 8 bases at V and 6 bases at J, leaving 6 bases unmatched. The CDR3 consists of 11 residues. The CDR3 coding sequence is TGCAGTCAGGGGGGCAAAGCTGAAGCTTTCTTT. Encoded protein: CSQGGKAEAFF.

This chain links TRBV19 with TRBJ2-1; tentative D call: TRBD2 (6 bases). CDR1 is LNHDA, CDR2 SQIVND, per germline (reference sequence). V lost 5 bases, J lost 6 bases, and 23 bases lay in between. The CDR3 spans 17 residues. This CDR3 is CASSHPSGVAMSNEQFF. For the CDR3, the DNA is TGTGCCAGTAGTCACCCTTCGGGGGTAGCTATGAGCAATGAGCAGTTCTTC.

This clone was observed once. The chain carries TRBV19 and TRBJ2-5; TRBD2 is a possible D gene (6 bases). V lost 2 bases and J 4 bases, leaving 23 bases between the germline ends. Germline CDR1 is LNHDA and CDR2 is SQIVND (reference sequence). The length of the CDR3 is 18 residues. CDR3 loop: CASSITESGLQKGETQYF. CDR3 DNA sequence: TGTGCCAGTAGTATAACTGAGTCGGGACTCCAAAAGGGAGAGACCCAGTACTTC. The full variable domain, in which reference TRBV19 and TRBJ2-5 provide the parts outside the CDR3, is DGGITQSPKYLFRKEGQNVTLSCEQNLNHDAMYWYRQDPGQGLRLIYYSQIVNDFQKGDIAEGYSVSREKKESFPLTVTSAQKNPTAFYLCASSITESGLQKGETQYFGPGTRLLVL.

The chain is built from TRBV18 and TRBJ2-7; TRBD2 aligns across 9 bases. V lost 3 bases and J lost 3; bases outside the gene matches: 12. There are 17 residues in the CDR3. From germline, CDR1 is KGHSH and CDR2 LQKENI. CDR3 nucleotide sequence: TGTGCCAGCTCACCGTCTGGGTTGGTTAGCGGGAGCTACGAGCAGTACTTC. As protein: CASSPSGLVSGSYEQYF.